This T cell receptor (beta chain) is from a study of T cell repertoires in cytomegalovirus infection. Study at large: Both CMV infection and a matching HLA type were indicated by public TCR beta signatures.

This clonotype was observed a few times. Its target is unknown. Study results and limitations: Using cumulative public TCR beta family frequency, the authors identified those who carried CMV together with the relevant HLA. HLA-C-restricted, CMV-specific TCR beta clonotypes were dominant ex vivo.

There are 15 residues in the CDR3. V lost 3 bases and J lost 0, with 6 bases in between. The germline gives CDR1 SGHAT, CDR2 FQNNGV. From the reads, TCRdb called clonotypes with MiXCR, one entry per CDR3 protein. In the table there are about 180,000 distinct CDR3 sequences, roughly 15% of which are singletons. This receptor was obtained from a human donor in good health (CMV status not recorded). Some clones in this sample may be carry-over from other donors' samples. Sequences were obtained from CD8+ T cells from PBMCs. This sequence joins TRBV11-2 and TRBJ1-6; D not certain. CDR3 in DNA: TGTGCCAGCAGCTTCGGGGACTCCTATAATTCACCCCTCCACTTT. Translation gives CASSFGDSYNSPLHF.